A selection of T cell receptor beta chains follows, all from one sample in a study of blood T cell repertoires in COVID-19. Sequencing was performed with immunoSEQ multiplex PCR; in TCRdb, only in-frame clones are kept and a portion is missing. Of 120,000 to 150,000 clones listed, roughly 89% are singletons. The sequencing sample was made of peripheral blood. These receptors were taken from a human donor in a cohort sampled during active COVID-19. The CDR3 runs from the conserved cysteine through the conserved F or W.

V gene,J gene,CDR3 protein
TRBV7-2,TRBJ2-3,CASSLGQGWTDTQYF
TRBV11-2,TRBJ1-2,CASSSSGTGYTF
TRBV5-4,TRBJ1-1,CASRPQGSGTEAFF
TRBV15,TRBJ2-3,CATSHPRGTDTQYF
TRBV15,TRBJ1-5,CATSRSRRDRPYSNQPQHF
TRBV5-1,TRBJ1-1,CASSLTGIGFSTEAFF
TRBV30,TRBJ2-7,CAWTQNRGPYEQYF
TRBV4-2,TRBJ2-7,CASSQDQGGYYEQYF
TRBV7-9,TRBJ2-3,CASTKTRSEDTQYF
TRBV11-3,TRBJ2-1,CASSLPSGGHEQFF
TRBV3-1/TRBV3-2,TRBJ1-2,CASSPGTGLYGYTF
TRBV7-8,TRBJ2-3,CASSRGTGHTDTQYF
TRBV5-1,TRBJ1-1,CASSSDRETEAFF
TRBV3-1/TRBV3-2,TRBJ1-4,CASSQGRARIEKLFF
TRBV4-3,TRBJ2-1,CASSQLAGGPKNEQFF
TRBV19,TRBJ2-1,CASSNPQRGNEQFF
TRBV18,TRBJ2-2,CASSPRPGELFF
TRBV5-1,TRBJ2-7,CASSLRQGAFEQYF
TRBV19,TRBJ2-5,CASSRPPRGETQYF
TRBV7-9,TRBJ2-2,CASSRRLADTGELFF
TRBV27,TRBJ2-1,CASRSSGGGEQFF
TRBV11-1,TRBJ2-3,CASTRAGGQADTQYF
TRBV5-1,TRBJ2-1,CASSPADRGLNEQFF
TRBV5-1,TRBJ2-3,CASSLGSGNTQYF
TRBV19,TRBJ2-7,CASSSTGSYEQYF
TRBV5-5,TRBJ2-5,CASSLGLAGQETQYF
TRBV9,TRBJ2-7,CASSRTGGEQYF
TRBV20-1,TRBJ2-3,CSASGGGGPTDTQYF
TRBV6-2/TRBV6-3,TRBJ1-2,CASSPIGPGGQDGYTF
TRBV15,TRBJ1-5,CATSRGEGTANQPQHF
TRBV7-9,TRBJ1-1,CASRAGDTGSNTEAFF
TRBV18,TRBJ1-6,CASSSDRGNSPLHF
TRBV9,TRBJ1-6,CASSVGQGDNSPLHF
TRBV3-1/TRBV3-2,TRBJ2-4,CASSLEGAWPKNIQYF
TRBV11-1,TRBJ2-5,CARGASGVEETQYF
TRBV3-1/TRBV3-2,TRBJ2-5,CASSQGGGLETQYF
TRBV27,TRBJ1-6,CASSLFLGRGNSPLHF
TRBV6-6,TRBJ1-3,CASSYSRATSGNTIYF
TRBV19,TRBJ2-7,CASSIAGTGNEQYF
TRBV7-9,TRBJ2-5,CASSSGGGVRETQYF
TRBV11-2,TRBJ1-6,CASSLGPGSSYNSPLHF
TRBV6-4,TRBJ2-3,CASSRDTSRTDTQYF
TRBV19,TRBJ1-3,CASSIGGTGNTIYF
TRBV7-2,TRBJ1-5,CASSLVGGVSNQPQHF
TRBV5-1,TRBJ1-2,CASSLMAGGNYGYTF
TRBV7-2,TRBJ2-3,CASSLARGITDTQYF
TRBV6-1,TRBJ2-1,CASSDLRTSGGDLSYNEQFF
TRBV19,TRBJ2-6,CASSVPRNSGETSGANVLTF
TRBV29-1,TRBJ2-3,CSVATGSTQYF
TRBV11-2,TRBJ1-1,CASSLEFQGGTEAFF
TRBV5-1,TRBJ1-2,CASSPEGRGAFDGYTF
TRBV7-9,TRBJ2-1,CASIYSGGGDEQFF